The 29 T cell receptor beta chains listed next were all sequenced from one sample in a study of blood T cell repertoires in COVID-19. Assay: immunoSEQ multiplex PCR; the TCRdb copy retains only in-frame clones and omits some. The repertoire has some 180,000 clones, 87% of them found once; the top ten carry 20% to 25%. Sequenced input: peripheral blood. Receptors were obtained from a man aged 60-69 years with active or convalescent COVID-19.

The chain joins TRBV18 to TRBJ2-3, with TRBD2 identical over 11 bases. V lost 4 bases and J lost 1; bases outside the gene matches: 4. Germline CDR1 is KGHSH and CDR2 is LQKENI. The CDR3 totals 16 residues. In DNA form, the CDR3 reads TGTGCCAGCTCACGAGCTAGCGGGGGGCGCACAGATACGCAGTATTTT. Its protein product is CASSRASGGRTDTQYF. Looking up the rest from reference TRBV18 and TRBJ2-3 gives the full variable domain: NAGVMQNPRHLVRRRGQEARLRCSPMKGHSHVYWYRQLPEEGLKFMVYLQKENIIDESGMPKERFSAEFPKEGPSILRIQQVVRGDSAAYFCASSRASGGRTDTQYFGPGTRLTVL.

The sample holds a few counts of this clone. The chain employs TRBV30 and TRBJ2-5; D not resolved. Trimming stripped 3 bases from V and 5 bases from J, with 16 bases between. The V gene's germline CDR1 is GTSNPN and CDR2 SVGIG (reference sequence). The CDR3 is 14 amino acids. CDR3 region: CAWSPPQTQETQYF. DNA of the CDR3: TGTGCCTGGAGCCCCCCCCAGACACAGGAGACCCAGTACTTC.

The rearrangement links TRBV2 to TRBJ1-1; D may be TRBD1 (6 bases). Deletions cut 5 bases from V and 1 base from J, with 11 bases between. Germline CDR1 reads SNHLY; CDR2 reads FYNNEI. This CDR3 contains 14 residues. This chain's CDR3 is CASSPQGQNTEAFF. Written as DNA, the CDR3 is TGTGCCAGCAGTCCCCAGGGACAGAACACTGAAGCTTTCTTT.

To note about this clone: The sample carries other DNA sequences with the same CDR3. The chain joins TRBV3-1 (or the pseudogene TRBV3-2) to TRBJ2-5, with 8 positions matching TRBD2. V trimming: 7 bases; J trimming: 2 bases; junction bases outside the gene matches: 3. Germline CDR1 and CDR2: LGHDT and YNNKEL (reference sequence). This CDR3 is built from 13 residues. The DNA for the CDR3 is TGTGCCAGCACCCGGGGGGGGCAAGAGACCCAGTACTTC. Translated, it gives CASTRGGQETQYF.

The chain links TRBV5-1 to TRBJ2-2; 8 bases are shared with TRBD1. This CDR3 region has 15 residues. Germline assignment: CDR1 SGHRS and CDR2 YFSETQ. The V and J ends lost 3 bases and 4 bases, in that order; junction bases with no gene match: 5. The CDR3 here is CASSYATGATGELFF. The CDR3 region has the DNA TGCGCCAGCAGCTACGCGACAGGGGCCACCGGGGAGCTGTTTTTT.

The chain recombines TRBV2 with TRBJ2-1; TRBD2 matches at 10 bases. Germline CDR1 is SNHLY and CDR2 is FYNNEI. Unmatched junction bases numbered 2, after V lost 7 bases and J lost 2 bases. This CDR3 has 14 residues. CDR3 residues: CASKAGGTYNEQFF. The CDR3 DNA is TGTGCCAGCAAAGCGGGGGGGACCTACAATGAGCAGTTCTTC.

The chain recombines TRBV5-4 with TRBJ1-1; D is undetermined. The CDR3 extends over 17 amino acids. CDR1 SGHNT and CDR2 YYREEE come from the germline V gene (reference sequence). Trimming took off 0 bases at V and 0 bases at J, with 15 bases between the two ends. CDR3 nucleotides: TGTGCCAGCAGCTTGGAACCAGTACTATACATGAACACTGAAGCTTTCTTT. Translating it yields CASSLEPVLYMNTEAFF.

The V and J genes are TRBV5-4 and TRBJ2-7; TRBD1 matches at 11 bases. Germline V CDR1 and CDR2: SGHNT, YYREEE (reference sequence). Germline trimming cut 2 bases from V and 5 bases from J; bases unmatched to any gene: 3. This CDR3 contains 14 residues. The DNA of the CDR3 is TGTGCCAGCAGCTTCCGGGACAGGGGGGACGAGCAGTACTTC. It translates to CASSFRDRGDEQYF.

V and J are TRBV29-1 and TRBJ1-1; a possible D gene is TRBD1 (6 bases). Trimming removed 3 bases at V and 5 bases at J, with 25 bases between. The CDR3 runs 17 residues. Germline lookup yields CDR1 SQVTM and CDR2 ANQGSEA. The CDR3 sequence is CSVEGPSLGDKTTEAFF. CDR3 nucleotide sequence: TGCAGCGTTGAGGGTCCTTCCTTGGGGGACAAAACGACTGAAGCTTTCTTT.

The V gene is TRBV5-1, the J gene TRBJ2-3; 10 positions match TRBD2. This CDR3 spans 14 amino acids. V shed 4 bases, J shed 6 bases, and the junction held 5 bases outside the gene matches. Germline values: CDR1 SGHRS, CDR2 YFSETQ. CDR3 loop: CASSMGLARDTQYF. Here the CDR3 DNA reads TGCGCCAGCAGCATGGGACTAGCGCGGGATACGCAGTATTTT.

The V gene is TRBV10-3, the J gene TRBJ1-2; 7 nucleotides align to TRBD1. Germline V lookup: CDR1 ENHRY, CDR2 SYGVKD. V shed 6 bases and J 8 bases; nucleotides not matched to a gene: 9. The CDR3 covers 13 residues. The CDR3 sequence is CAISSTGSLGYTF. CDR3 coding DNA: TGTGCCATCAGCTCGACAGGGAGTCTCGGCTACACCTTC.

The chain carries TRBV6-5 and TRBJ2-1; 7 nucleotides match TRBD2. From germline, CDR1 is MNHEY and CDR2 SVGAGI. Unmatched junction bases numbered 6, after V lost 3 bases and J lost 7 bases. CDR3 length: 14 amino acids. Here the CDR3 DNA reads TGTGCCAGCAGTTATGGGGGGAGGGGAAATGAGCAGTTCTTC. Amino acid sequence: CASSYGGRGNEQFF.

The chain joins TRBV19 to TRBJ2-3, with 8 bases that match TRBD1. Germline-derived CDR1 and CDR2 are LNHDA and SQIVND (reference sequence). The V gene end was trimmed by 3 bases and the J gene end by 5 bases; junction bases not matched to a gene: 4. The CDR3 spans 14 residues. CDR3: CASSIPGGKDTQYF. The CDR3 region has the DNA TGTGCCAGTAGTATCCCAGGGGGCAAAGATACGCAGTATTTT.

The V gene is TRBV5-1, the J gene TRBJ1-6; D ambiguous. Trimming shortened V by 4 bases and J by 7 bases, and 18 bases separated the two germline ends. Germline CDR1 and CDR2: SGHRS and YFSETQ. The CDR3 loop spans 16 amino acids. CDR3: CASSATGGSGNSPLHF. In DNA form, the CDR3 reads TGCGCCAGCAGCGCCACGGGCGGGTCGGGAAATTCACCCCTCCACTTT.

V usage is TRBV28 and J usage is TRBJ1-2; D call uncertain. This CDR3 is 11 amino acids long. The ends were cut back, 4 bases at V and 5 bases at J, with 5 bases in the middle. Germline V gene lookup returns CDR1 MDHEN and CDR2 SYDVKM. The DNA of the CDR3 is TGTGCCAGCAGTTCCCCTTATGGCTACACCTTC. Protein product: CASSSPYGYTF.

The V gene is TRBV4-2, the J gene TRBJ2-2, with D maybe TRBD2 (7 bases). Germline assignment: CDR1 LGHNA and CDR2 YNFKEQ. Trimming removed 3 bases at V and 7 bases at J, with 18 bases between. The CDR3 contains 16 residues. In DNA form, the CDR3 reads TGTGCCAGCAGCCACGACGGGGGGCCAAAGAGCGGGGAGCTGTTTTTT. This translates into CASSHDGGPKSGELFF.

CDR3 in amino acids: CASSEHGYEAFF. CDR3 DNA: TGTGCCAGCAGTGAACACGGTTACGAAGCTTTCTTT. The gene calls are TRBV6-1 and TRBJ1-1; D unclear. Trimming stripped 2 bases from V and 8 bases from J, with 9 bases between. The CDR3 totals 12 residues. The germline CDR1 and CDR2 sequences are MNHNS and SASEGT.

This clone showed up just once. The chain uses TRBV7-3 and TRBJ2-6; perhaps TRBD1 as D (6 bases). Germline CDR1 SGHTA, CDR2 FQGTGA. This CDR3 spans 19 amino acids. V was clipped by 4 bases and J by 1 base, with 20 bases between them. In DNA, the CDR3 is TGTGCCAGCAGCTCTATTACAGGGCGGGTTTTTTCTGGGGCCAACGTCCTGACTTTC. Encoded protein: CASSSITGRVFSGANVLTF.

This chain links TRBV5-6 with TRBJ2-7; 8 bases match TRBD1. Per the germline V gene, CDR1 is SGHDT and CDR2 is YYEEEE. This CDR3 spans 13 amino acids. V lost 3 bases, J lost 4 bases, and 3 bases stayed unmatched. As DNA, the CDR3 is TGTGCCAGCAGCTCCCAGGGGGCGTACGAGCAGTACTTC. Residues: CASSSQGAYEQYF.

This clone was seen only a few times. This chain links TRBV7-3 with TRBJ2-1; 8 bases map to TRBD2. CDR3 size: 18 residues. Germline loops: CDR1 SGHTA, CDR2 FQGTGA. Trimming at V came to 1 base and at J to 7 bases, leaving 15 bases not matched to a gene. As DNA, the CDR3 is TGTGCCAGCAGCTTAAATGTGGCGGGGGGCCACCTTCGTAATGAGCAGTTCTTC. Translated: CASSLNVAGGHLRNEQFF.

The CDR3 nucleotides read TGTGCCAGAAGCTTGGCCTATGGAGCGGGGGGGCCGAAAGAGACCCAGTACTTC. It is translated as CARSLAYGAGGPKETQYF. The chain links TRBV5-3 to TRBJ2-5; TRBD2 agrees at 10 bases. TRBV5-3 is treated as an ORF (open reading frame) with a function not yet certain. The CDR3 totals 18 residues. V shed 0 bases, J shed 3 bases, and the junction held 11 bases outside the gene matches.

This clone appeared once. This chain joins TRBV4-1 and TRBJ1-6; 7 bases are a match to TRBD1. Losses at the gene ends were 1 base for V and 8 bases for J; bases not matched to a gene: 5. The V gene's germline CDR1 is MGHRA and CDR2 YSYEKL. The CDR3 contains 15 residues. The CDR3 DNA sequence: TGCGCCAGCAGCCAAGGGGACAGCCTCCATTCACCCCTCCACTTT. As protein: CASSQGDSLHSPLHF.

The chain's CDR3 is CASRPGTGGYGYTF. CDR3 in DNA: TGTGCCAGCAGACCCGGGACAGGGGGCTATGGCTACACCTTC. The genes are TRBV6-5 and TRBJ1-2, with 11 bases matching TRBD1. CDR1 and CDR2 (germline): MNHEY, SVGAGI. This CDR3 has 14 amino acids. With V trimmed by 6 bases and J by 4 bases, 4 bases remained unmatched.

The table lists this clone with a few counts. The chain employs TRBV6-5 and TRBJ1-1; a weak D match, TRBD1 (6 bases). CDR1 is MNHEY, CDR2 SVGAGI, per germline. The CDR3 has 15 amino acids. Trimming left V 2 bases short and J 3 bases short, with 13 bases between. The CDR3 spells CASSYGGEGDTEAFF. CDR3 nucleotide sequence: TGTGCCAGCAGTTACGGAGGCGAGGGGGACACTGAAGCTTTCTTT.

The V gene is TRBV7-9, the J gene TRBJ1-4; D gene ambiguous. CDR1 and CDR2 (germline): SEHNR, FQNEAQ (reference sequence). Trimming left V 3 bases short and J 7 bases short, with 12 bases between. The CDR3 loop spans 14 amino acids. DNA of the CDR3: TGTGCCAGCAGCTTGGAGGGAGGTGGTGAAAAACTGTTTTTT. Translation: CASSLEGGGEKLFF.

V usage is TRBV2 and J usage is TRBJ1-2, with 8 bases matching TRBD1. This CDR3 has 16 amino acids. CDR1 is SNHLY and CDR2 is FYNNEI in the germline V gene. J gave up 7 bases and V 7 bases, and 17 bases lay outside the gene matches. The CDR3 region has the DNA TGTGCCAGCACACGAGGGACAGGTTTCGAATTAGGTGGCTACACCTTC. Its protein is CASTRGTGFELGGYTF. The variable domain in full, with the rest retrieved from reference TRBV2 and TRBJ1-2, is EPEVTQTPSHQVTQMGQEVILRCVPISNHLYFYWYRQILGQKVEFLVSFYNNEISEKSEIFDDQFSVERPDGSNFTLKIRSTKLEDSAMYFCASTRGTGFELGGYTFGSGTRLTVV.

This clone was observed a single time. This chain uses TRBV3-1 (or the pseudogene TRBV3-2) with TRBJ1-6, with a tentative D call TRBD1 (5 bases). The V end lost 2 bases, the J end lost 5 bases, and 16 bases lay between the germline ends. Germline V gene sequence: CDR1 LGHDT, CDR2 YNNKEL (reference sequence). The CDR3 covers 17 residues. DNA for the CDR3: TGTGCCAGCAGCCAACTCTCTAGACAGCGTAATAATTCACCCCTCCACTTT. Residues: CASSQLSRQRNNSPLHF.

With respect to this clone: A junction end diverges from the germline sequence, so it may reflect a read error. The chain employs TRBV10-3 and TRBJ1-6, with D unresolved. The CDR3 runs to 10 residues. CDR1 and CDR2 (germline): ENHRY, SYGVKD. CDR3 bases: TGTGCCATCAGTGGAGGGCACGCGAACTTT. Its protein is CAISGGHANF.

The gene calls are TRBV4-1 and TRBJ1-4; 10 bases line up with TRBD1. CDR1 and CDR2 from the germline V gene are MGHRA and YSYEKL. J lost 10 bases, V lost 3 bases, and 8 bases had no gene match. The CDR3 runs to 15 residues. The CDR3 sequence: CASSQPDRGLGKLFF. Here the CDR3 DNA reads TGCGCCAGCAGCCAGCCAGACAGGGGGCTGGGAAAACTGTTTTTT.